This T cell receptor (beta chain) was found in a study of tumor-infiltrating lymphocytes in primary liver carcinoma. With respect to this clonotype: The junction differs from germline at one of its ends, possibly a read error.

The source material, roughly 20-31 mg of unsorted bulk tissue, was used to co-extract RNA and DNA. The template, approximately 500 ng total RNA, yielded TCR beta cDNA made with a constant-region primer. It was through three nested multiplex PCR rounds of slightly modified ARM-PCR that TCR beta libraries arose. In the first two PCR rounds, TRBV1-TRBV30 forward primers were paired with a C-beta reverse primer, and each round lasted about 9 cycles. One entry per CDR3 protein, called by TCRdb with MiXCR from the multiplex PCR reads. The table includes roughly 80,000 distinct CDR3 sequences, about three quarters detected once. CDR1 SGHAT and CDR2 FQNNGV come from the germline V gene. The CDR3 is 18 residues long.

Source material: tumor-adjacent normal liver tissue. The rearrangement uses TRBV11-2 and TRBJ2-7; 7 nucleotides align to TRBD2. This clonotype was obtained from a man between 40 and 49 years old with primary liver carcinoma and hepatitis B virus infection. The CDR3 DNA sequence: TGTGCTAGCAGCTTAGTCCCCGGGATTAGTGGGAGGGAGCGTGAGCAGTACTTC. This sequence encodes CASSLVPGISGREREQYF. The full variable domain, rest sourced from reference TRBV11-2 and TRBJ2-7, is EAGVAQSPRYKIIEKRQSVAFWCNPISGHATLYWYQQILGQGPKLLIQFQNNGVVDDSQLPKDRFSAERLKGVDSTLKIQPAKLEDSAVYLCASSLVPGISGREREQYFGPGTRLTVT.